The 10 T cell receptor beta chains given below trace back to one sample, sequenced in a study of T cell responses to AZD1222 COVID-19 vaccine. Profiling relied on immunoSEQ multiplex PCR, and the TCRdb table lists in-frame clones only, not all of them. The sample lists about 130,000 clones, 86% seen once, with about a fifth in the top ten. Here the sequenced sample was peripheral blood, taken on day 0 of AZD1222 vaccination. Receptors were obtained from an adult in good health.

The CDR3 loop is CASGGHENTEAFF. CDR3 nucleotides: TGTGCCAGCGGCGGACACGAGAACACTGAAGCTTTCTTT. This chain joins TRBV2 and TRBJ1-1; TRBD1 might be the D (5 bases). Trimming removed 8 bases at V and 1 base at J, with 11 bases between. Per germline, CDR1 SNHLY and CDR2 FYNNEI. The CDR3 is made up of 13 amino acids. Together with reference TRBV2 and TRBJ1-1, the CDR3 gives the full variable domain: EPEVTQTPSHQVTQMGQEVILRCVPISNHLYFYWYRQILGQKVEFLVSFYNNEISEKSEIFDDQFSVERPDGSNFTLKIRSTKLEDSAMYFCASGGHENTEAFFGQGTRLTVV.

The V call is TRBV4-2, the J call TRBJ1-4; no reliable D call. V was shortened by 1 base and J by 12 bases, with 21 bases between the two germline ends. Germline V gene sequence: CDR1 LGHNA, CDR2 YNFKEQ. There are 16 residues in the CDR3. CDR3 DNA: TGTGCCAGCAGCCAAGGACATCAACTTCCTTCAGTAGAACTGTTTTTT. Translation gives CASSQGHQLPSVELFF.

The gene calls are TRBV10-1 and TRBJ2-7; 8 nucleotides match TRBD2. The ends lost 2 bases at V and 1 base at J; junction bases unmatched: 4. Per the germline V gene, CDR1 is WNHNN and CDR2 is SYGVQD (reference sequence). The CDR3 is 15 amino acids. The CDR3 loop is CASSEIAGPSYEQYF. Here the CDR3 DNA reads TGCGCCAGCAGTGAGATAGCGGGGCCTTCCTACGAGCAGTACTTC.

J is TRBJ2-3 and V is TRBV27, with a possible D match to TRBD1 (6 bases). Trimming stripped 5 bases from V and 0 bases from J, with 12 bases between. Germline V lookup: CDR1 MNHEY, CDR2 SMNVEV (reference sequence). CDR3 length: 15 residues. CDR3 loop: CASSPGQTSTDTQYF. DNA for the CDR3: TGTGCCAGCAGTCCTGGACAGACTAGCACAGATACGCAGTATTTT.

The chain employs TRBV18 and TRBJ2-7; D may be TRBD2 (7 bases). CDR1 and CDR2 from the germline V gene are KGHSH and LQKENI. This CDR3 comprises 15 residues. V was cut by 3 bases and J by 5 bases, with 17 bases left in between. The CDR3 sequence: CASSPFGGGEDEQYF. In DNA, the CDR3 is TGTGCCAGCTCACCTTTCGGAGGGGGGGAAGACGAGCAGTACTTC.

The CDR3 here is CASSQVEGIYGYTF. As DNA, the CDR3 is TGCGCCAGCAGCCAAGTAGAAGGGATCTATGGCTACACCTTC. The chain is built from TRBV4-3 and TRBJ1-2; D unresolved. CDR1 LGHNA and CDR2 YSLEER come from the germline V gene. The V end lost 1 base, the J end lost 4 bases, and 10 bases lay between the germline ends. This CDR3 is built from 14 residues.

V usage is TRBV3-1 (or the pseudogene TRBV3-2) and J usage is TRBJ1-1; D gene uncertain. Germline CDR1 reads LGHDT; CDR2 reads YNNKEL (reference sequence). This CDR3 region has 13 residues. V lost 1 base, J lost 7 bases, and 10 bases lay in between. CDR3 sequence: CASSQVSGREAFF. CDR3 bases: TGTGCCAGCAGCCAAGTGAGTGGCCGTGAAGCTTTCTTT.

Comments on this clone: This CDR3 fails to terminate in the conserved phenylalanine or tryptophan, so it likely reflects a read error. It is unclear where the CDR3 begins or ends on the DNA, so no DNA is shown, and the CDR3 is as TCRdb lists it. The rearrangement uses TRBV6-6 and TRBJ2-7; the table gives TRBD1 as D, unverified against the DNA. Germline V lookup: CDR1 MNHNY, CDR2 SVGAGI (reference sequence). Termini included, the CDR3 measures 12 amino acids. The CDR3 region is CASSLGGRLIAL.

CDR3: CASSLDGYNEKLFF. Here the CDR3 DNA reads TGTGCCAGCAGCTTGGACGGTTATAATGAAAAACTGTTTTTT. The chain employs TRBV5-5 and TRBJ1-4; D call uncertain. The V and J ends lost 0 bases and 4 bases respectively, with 7 bases between them. Germline assignment: CDR1 SGHKS and CDR2 YYEKEE (reference sequence). There are 14 residues in the CDR3. The whole variable domain, filled in from reference TRBV5-5 and TRBJ1-4, reads DAGVTQSPTHLIKTRGQQVTLRCSPISGHKSVSWYQQVLGQGPQFIFQYYEKEERGRGNFPDRFSARQFPNYSSELNVNALLLGDSALYLCASSLDGYNEKLFFGSGTQLSVL.

The V gene is TRBV6-5, the J gene TRBJ1-1, with a weak D call TRBD1 (6 bases). The germline CDR1 and CDR2 sequences are MNHEY and SVGAGI. This CDR3 region has 14 residues. The V and J ends lost 2 bases and 2 bases respectively, with 9 bases between them. The CDR3 DNA reads as TGTGCCAGCAGTTACGGACAGACCAACACTGAAGCTTTCTTT. Its protein is CASSYGQTNTEAFF.